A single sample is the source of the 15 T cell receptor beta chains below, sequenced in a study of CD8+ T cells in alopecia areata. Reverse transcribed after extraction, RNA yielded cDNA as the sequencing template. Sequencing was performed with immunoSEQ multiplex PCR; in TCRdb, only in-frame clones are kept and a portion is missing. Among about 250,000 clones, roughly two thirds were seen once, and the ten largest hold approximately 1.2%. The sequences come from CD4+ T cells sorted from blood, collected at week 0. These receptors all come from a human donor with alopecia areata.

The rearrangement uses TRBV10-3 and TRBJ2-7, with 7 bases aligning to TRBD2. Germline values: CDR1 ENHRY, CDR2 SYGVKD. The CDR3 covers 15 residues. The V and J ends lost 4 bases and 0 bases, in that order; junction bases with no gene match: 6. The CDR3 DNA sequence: TGTGCCATCAGTGTCGGGGGGTCGAGCTCCTACGAGCAGTACTTC. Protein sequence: CAISVGGSSSYEQYF.

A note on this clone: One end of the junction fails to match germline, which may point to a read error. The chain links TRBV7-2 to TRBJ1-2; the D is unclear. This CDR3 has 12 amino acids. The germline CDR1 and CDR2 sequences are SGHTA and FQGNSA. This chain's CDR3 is CASSLRNSGYTF. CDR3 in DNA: TGTGCCAGCAGCTTGAGAAACTCTGGCTACACCTTC.

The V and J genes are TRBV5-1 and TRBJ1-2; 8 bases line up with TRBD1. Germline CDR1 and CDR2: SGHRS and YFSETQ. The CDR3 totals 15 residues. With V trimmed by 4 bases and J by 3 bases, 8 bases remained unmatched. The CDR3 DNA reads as TGCGCCAGCAGCACCCACAGGGGACAGGACTATGGCTACACCTTC. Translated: CASSTHRGQDYGYTF.

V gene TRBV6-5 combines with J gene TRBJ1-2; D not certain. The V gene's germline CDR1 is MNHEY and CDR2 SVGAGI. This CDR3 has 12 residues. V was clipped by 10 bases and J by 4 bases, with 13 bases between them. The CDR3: CAIGIPGYGYTF. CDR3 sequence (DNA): TGTGCCATCGGGATCCCTGGCTATGGCTACACCTTC.

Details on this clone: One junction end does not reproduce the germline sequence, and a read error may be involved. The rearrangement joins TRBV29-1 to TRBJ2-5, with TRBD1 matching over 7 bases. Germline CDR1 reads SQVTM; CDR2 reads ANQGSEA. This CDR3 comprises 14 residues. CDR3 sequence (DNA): TGCAGCGTTAAAGACAGGGTGGACCAAGAGACCCAGTACTTC. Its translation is CSVKDRVDQETQYF.

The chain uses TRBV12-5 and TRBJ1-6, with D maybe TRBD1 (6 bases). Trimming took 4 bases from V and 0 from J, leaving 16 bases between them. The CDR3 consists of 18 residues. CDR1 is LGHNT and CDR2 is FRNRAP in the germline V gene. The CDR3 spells CASGSRTAGSSYNSPLHF. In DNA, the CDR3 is TGTGCTAGTGGTTCGCGGACAGCCGGTAGCTCCTATAATTCACCCCTCCACTTT.

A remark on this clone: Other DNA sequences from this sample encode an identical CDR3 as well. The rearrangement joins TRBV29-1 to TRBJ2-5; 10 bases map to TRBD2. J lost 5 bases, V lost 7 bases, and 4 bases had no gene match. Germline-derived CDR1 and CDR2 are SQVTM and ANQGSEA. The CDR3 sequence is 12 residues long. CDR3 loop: CSAGLAEETQYF. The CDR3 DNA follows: TGCAGCGCAGGACTAGCGGAGGAGACCCAGTACTTC.

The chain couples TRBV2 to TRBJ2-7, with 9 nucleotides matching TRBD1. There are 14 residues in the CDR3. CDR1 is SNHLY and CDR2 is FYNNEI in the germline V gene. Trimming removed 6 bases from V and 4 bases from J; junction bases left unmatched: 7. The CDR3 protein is CASSPGQGIYEQYF. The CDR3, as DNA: TGTGCCAGCAGCCCGGGACAGGGCATTTACGAGCAGTACTTC.

The CDR3 loop reads CAWSVSRRGYGYTF. The CDR3 DNA follows: TGTGCCTGGAGTGTCTCCCGTCGCGGGTATGGCTACACCTTC. The chain links TRBV30 to TRBJ1-2; the D is unclear. The CDR3 sequence is 14 residues long. The V gene lost 0 bases and the J gene lost 5 bases, with 13 bases spanning the gap. CDR1 is GTSNPN and CDR2 is SVGIG in the germline V gene (reference sequence).

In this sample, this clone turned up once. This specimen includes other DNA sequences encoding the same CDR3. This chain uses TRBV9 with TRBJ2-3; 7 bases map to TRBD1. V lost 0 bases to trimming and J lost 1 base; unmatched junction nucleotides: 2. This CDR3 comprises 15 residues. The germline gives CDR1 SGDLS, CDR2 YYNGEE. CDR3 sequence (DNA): TGTGCCAGCAGCGTAGTTGGACAGGGCACAGATACGCAGTATTTT. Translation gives CASSVVGQGTDTQYF.

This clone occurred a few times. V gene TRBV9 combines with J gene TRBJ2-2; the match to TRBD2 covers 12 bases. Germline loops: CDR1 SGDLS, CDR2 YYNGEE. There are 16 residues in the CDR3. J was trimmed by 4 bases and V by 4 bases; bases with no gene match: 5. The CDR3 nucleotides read TGTGCCAGCAGCCATGGACTAGCGGGATCCACCGGGGAGCTGTTTTTT. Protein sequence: CASSHGLAGSTGELFF.

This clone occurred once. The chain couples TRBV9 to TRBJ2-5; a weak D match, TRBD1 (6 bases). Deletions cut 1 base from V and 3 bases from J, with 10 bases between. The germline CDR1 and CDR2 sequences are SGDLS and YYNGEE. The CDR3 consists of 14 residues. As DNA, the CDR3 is TGTGCCAGCAGCGTAAGGGGGTACGAAGAGACCCAGTACTTC. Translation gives CASSVRGYEETQYF.

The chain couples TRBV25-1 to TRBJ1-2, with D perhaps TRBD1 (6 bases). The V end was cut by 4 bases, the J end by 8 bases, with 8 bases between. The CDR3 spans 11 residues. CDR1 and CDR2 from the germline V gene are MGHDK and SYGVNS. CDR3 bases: TGTGCCAGCAGTGGGGGGCACGGCTACACCTTC. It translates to CASSGGHGYTF.

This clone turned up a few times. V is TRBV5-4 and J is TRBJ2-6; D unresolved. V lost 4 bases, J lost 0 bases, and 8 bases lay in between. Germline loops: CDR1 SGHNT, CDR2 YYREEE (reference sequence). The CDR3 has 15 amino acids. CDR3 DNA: TGTGCCAGCAGCCCTCCTTACTCTGGGGCCAACGTCCTGACTTTC. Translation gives CASSPPYSGANVLTF.

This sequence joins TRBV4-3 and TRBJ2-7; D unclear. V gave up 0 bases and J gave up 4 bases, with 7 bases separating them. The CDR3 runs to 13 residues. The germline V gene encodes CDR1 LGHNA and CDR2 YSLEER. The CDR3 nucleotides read TGCGCCAGCAGCCAAGATGTAGGGTACGAGCAGTACTTC. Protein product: CASSQDVGYEQYF.